Following are 24 T cell receptor beta chains from one sample sequenced in a study of shared clonotypes between healthy human individuals. TCRdb's table, derived via immunoSEQ multiplex PCR, lists solely in-frame clones and lacks some. Found here are over a million clones, around 75% of them singletons; the top ten hold roughly 1.5%. Sequencing was carried out using memory CD4+ T cells sorted from blood. The subset here: CD45RA-negative fraction. Source of these receptors: a man in his late teens or twenties in good health.

The CDR3 nucleotides read TGTGCCAGCTCACCCCTGGGACTTAGCGACCACAATGAGCAGTTCTTC. Protein: CASSPLGLSDHNEQFF. The chain links TRBV18 to TRBJ2-1, with D perhaps matching TRBD2 (6 bases). CDR1 is KGHSH, CDR2 LQKENI, per germline. V shed 3 bases and J shed 5 bases, with 17 bases lying between them. This CDR3 comprises 16 residues.

The V call is TRBV29-1, the J call TRBJ1-2; possible D gene TRBD1, 6 bases. Germline lookup yields CDR1 SQVTM and CDR2 ANQGSEA. This CDR3 is 13 amino acids long. Trimming shortened V by 7 bases and J by 2 bases, and 14 bases separated the two germline ends. The CDR3 region is CSAPFGTNYGYTF. In DNA form, the CDR3 reads TGCAGCGCCCCCTTTGGGACAAACTATGGCTACACCTTC.

This clone has only a few counts. The rearrangement links TRBV30 to TRBJ1-2; D is perhaps TRBD1 (5 bases). The V and J ends lost 5 bases and 4 bases respectively, with 20 bases between them. This CDR3 has 15 residues. Germline V gene sequence: CDR1 GTSNPN, CDR2 SVGIG (reference sequence). CDR3 in amino acids: CAWSTSRGSVYGYTF. The CDR3 bases are TGTGCCTGGTCCACCAGTAGGGGTTCAGTCTATGGCTACACCTTC. The full variable domain, in which reference TRBV30 and TRBJ1-2 provide the parts outside the CDR3, is SQTIHQWPATLVQPVGSPLSLECTVEGTSNPNLYWYRQAAGRGLQLLFYSVGIGQISSEVPQNLSASRPQDRQFILSSKKLLLSDSGFYLCAWSTSRGSVYGYTFGSGTRLTVV.

CDR3 sequence reads: CASRDRTGTGGYTF. CDR3 nucleotide sequence: TGTGCCAGCAGAGACCGGACAGGAACGGGGGGCTACACCTTC. The J gene is TRBJ1-2, the V gene TRBV2; the match to TRBD1 covers 7 bases. Germline V gene lookup returns CDR1 SNHLY and CDR2 FYNNEI. The CDR3 spans 14 residues. Trimming removed 6 bases from V and 8 bases from J; junction bases left unmatched: 12.

The CDR3: CASSYQEPPKGYTF. The CDR3, as DNA: TGTGCCAGCAGTTATCAGGAACCCCCTAAAGGCTACACCTTC. The rearrangement joins TRBV6-5 to TRBJ1-2; D not certain. The ends were cut back, 3 bases at V and 8 bases at J, with 16 bases in the middle. The germline gives CDR1 MNHEY, CDR2 SVGAGI. The CDR3 totals 14 residues.

The chain employs TRBV19 and TRBJ1-5, with TRBD1 matching 8 bases. The CDR3 spans 15 residues. Germline V gene data show CDR1 as LNHDA and CDR2 as SQIVND (reference sequence). With V trimmed by 6 bases and J by 5 bases, 9 bases remained unmatched. This CDR3 reads CASSLWTGLHQPQHF. The CDR3, as DNA: TGTGCCAGTAGCCTCTGGACAGGGCTACATCAGCCCCAGCATTTT.

The chain is built from TRBV19 and TRBJ2-7; D uncertain. The ends were cut back, 5 bases at V and 2 bases at J, with 16 bases in the middle. Per the germline V gene, CDR1 is LNHDA and CDR2 is SQIVND (reference sequence). The CDR3 has 15 amino acids. The CDR3 reads CASSPSRLLTYEQYF. CDR3 nucleotide sequence: TGTGCCAGTAGTCCTTCCAGACTCCTTACCTACGAGCAGTACTTC.

The chain couples TRBV10-3 to TRBJ2-6, with D unclear. The CDR3 is 15 residues long. The germline V gene has CDR1 ENHRY and CDR2 SYGVKD. V was clipped by 2 bases and J by 0 bases, with 5 bases between them. Written as DNA, the CDR3 is TGTGCCATCAGTGAGGGCAGCTCTGGGGCCAACGTCCTGACTTTC. This encodes CAISEGSSGANVLTF.

The V call is TRBV10-3, the J call TRBJ1-1; D not certain. Germline lookup yields CDR1 ENHRY and CDR2 SYGVKD. The CDR3 consists of 15 residues. V was clipped by 3 bases and J by 1 base, with 12 bases between them. The CDR3 spells CAISESSSGNTEAFF. The CDR3 coding sequence is TGTGCCATCAGTGAAAGCTCCAGTGGGAACACTGAAGCTTTCTTT.

This chain connects TRBV9 to TRBJ1-1; 7 nucleotides align to TRBD1. CDR1 SGDLS and CDR2 YYNGEE come from the germline V gene. This CDR3 region has 13 residues. Trimming cost V 0 bases and J 9 bases; bases outside gene matches: 5. Here the CDR3 DNA reads TGTGCCAGCAGCGTAGTAAAGAGGGGGCAAGCTTTCTTT. Its protein is CASSVVKRGQAFF.

This chain links TRBV2 with TRBJ2-2; a possible D gene is TRBD2 (6 bases). This CDR3 comprises 15 residues. Looked up from germline, CDR1 is SNHLY and CDR2 is FYNNEI. The germline V and J ends were trimmed by 0 bases and 5 bases, with 10 bases remaining between them. CDR3 nucleotide sequence: TGTGCCAGCAGTGAAGCGCTTGGGGGGACCGGGGAGCTGTTTTTT. This encodes CASSEALGGTGELFF. Drawing the rest from reference TRBV2 and TRBJ2-2, the complete variable domain is EPEVTQTPSHQVTQMGQEVILRCVPISNHLYFYWYRQILGQKVEFLVSFYNNEISEKSEIFDDQFSVERPDGSNFTLKIRSTKLEDSAMYFCASSEALGGTGELFFGEGSRLTVL.

The chain is built from TRBV2 and TRBJ2-3; 9 nucleotides match TRBD1. CDR1 is SNHLY, CDR2 FYNNEI, per germline. With V trimmed by 9 bases and J by 4 bases, 5 bases remained unmatched. This CDR3 comprises 13 residues. The CDR3 is CARTGGPADTQYF. CDR3 DNA sequence: TGTGCCAGAACAGGGGGCCCCGCAGATACGCAGTATTTT.

The chain couples TRBV10-3 to TRBJ2-1; 8 bases are a match to TRBD1. With V trimmed by 7 bases and J by 8 bases, 10 bases remained unmatched. The length of the CDR3 is 14 residues. The germline CDR1 and CDR2 sequences are ENHRY and SYGVKD. The CDR3, as DNA: TGTGCCATCATGGCAGGGGGCGGTCCATATGAGCAGTTCTTC. Translated, it gives CAIMAGGGPYEQFF.

The rearrangement uses TRBV19 and TRBJ1-2; D is possibly TRBD1 (6 bases). The CDR3 sequence is 12 residues long. CDR1 and CDR2 (germline): LNHDA, SQIVND (reference sequence). The V end lost 6 bases, the J end lost 3 bases, and 8 bases lay between the germline ends. The CDR3 is CASREGDYGYTF. The CDR3 coding sequence is TGTGCCAGTAGGGAGGGGGACTATGGCTACACCTTC.

This chain links TRBV10-1 with TRBJ1-3; no clear D. The CDR3 spans 15 residues. The germline V gene has CDR1 WNHNN and CDR2 SYGVQD (reference sequence). V lost 6 bases and J lost 0, with 12 bases in between. The CDR3 is CASSGSANSGNTIYF. CDR3 nucleotide sequence: TGCGCCAGCAGCGGGTCGGCGAACTCTGGAAACACCATATATTTT.

The chain uses TRBV18 and TRBJ2-5, with 8 bases lining up with TRBD1. CDR1 and CDR2 (germline): KGHSH, LQKENI. V lost 5 bases to trimming and J lost 5 bases; unmatched junction nucleotides: 10. There are 15 residues in the CDR3. The CDR3 DNA is TGTGCCAGCTCATACTATGGACAGGGTTCGGAGACCCAGTACTTC. It translates to CASSYYGQGSETQYF.

The chain is built from TRBV9 and TRBJ2-5; possible D gene TRBD1, 5 bases. The length of the CDR3 is 17 residues. CDR1 and CDR2 (germline): SGDLS, YYNGEE. V shed 3 bases and J shed 1 base, with 19 bases lying between them. The chain's CDR3 is CASSGGKGMAPQETQYF. CDR3 nucleotide sequence: TGTGCCAGCAGCGGAGGCAAGGGGATGGCCCCCCAAGAGACCCAGTACTTC.

This chain links TRBV19 with TRBJ2-3; TRBD2 agrees at 7 bases. Germline loops: CDR1 LNHDA, CDR2 SQIVND (reference sequence). The CDR3 totals 12 residues. The trim removed 8 bases at V and 1 base at J, leaving 0 bases unmatched. In nucleotides, the CDR3 is TGTGCCAGTCGGGGGGGCACAGATACGCAGTATTTT. Translated: CASRGGTDTQYF.

The rearrangement uses TRBV7-2 and TRBJ1-5; D call uncertain. CDR3 size: 11 residues. Germline V CDR1 and CDR2: SGHTA, FQGNSA. V was shortened by 2 bases and J by 6 bases, with 2 bases between the two germline ends. CDR3 region: CASSLRQPQHF. The CDR3 nucleotides are TGTGCCAGCAGCTTACGTCAGCCCCAGCATTTT.

The chain couples TRBV11-2 to TRBJ1-1; D unclear. CDR1 SGHAT and CDR2 FQNNGV come from the germline V gene. Trimming removed 1 base from V and 6 bases from J, with 12 bases in between. The CDR3 has 14 amino acids. This CDR3 reads CASSLAGTKAEAFF. The DNA for the CDR3 is TGTGCCAGCAGCTTAGCCGGCACGAAGGCTGAAGCTTTCTTT.

This chain links TRBV7-2 with TRBJ2-2, with D possibly being TRBD2 (7 bases). Germline CDR1 reads SGHTA; CDR2 reads FQGNSA. This CDR3 is built from 17 residues. V was clipped by 1 base and J by 1 base, with 13 bases between them. DNA of the CDR3: TGTGCCAGCAGCTTAGTGTCGGGGGGCCGGAACACCGGGGAGCTGTTTTTT. It is translated as CASSLVSGGRNTGELFF.

This clone was observed a few times. CDR3 in DNA: TGCGCCAGCAGTTCCTCGGGGACGCTCTACGAGCAGTACTTC. Its protein is CASSSSGTLYEQYF. The rearrangement joins TRBV10-2 to TRBJ2-7; perhaps D is TRBD1 or TRBD2 (5 bases each). Germline V lookup: CDR1 WSHSY, CDR2 SAAADI. V lost 5 bases, J lost 3 bases, and 14 bases lay in between. There are 14 residues in the CDR3.

The V call is TRBV18, the J call TRBJ2-2; no definite D call. The CDR3 has 15 amino acids. V lost 0 bases, J lost 5 bases, and 10 bases lay in between. Germline values: CDR1 KGHSH, CDR2 LQKENI. The CDR3 DNA is TGTGCCAGCTCACCACCATCAAGGAGTACCGGGGAGCTGTTTTTT. Residues: CASSPPSRSTGELFF.

This chain connects TRBV28 to TRBJ1-2; 7 bases map to TRBD1. CDR3 length: 15 residues. CDR1 is MDHEN and CDR2 is SYDVKM in the germline V gene. V lost 4 bases, J lost 2 bases, and 7 bases stayed unmatched. Written as DNA, the CDR3 is TGTGCCAGCAGTTCCCTGACAGGGCCAAACTATGGCTACACCTTC. It codes for CASSSLTGPNYGYTF.